Listed here are 28 T cell receptor beta chains from one sample, sequenced in a study of blood T cell repertoires in COVID-19. Profiling relied on immunoSEQ multiplex PCR, and the TCRdb table lists in-frame clones only, not all of them. Of tens of thousands of clones listed, approximately 90% are singletons. Sequencing was done on a sample of peripheral blood. The receptor set was obtained from a man aged 65-85 years with active or convalescent COVID-19.

The J gene is TRBJ2-7, the V gene TRBV5-1; 14 positions agree with TRBD2. The trim removed 0 bases at V and 5 bases at J, leaving 1 base unmatched. The CDR3 spans 15 residues. The germline V gene encodes CDR1 SGHRS and CDR2 YFSETQ. This chain's CDR3 is CASSLGLAGGNEQYF. Written as DNA, the CDR3 is TGCGCCAGCAGCTTGGGACTAGCGGGAGGGAACGAGCAGTACTTC.

This chain joins TRBV11-2 and TRBJ2-7; 7 positions match TRBD1. The CDR3 length is 15 residues. Germline assignment: CDR1 SGHAT and CDR2 FQNNGV. With 1 base clipped from V and 1 base from J, the junction kept 4 bases outside the gene matches. The CDR3 loop reads CASSLVQGRSYEQYF. The CDR3 nucleotides are TGTGCCAGCAGCTTAGTACAGGGGAGATCCTACGAGCAGTACTTC.

The chain recombines TRBV28 with TRBJ1-5; D possibly corresponds to TRBD1 (5 bases). V lost 8 bases, J lost 4 bases, and 12 bases lay in between. Germline loops: CDR1 MDHEN, CDR2 SYDVKM. The CDR3 extends over 13 amino acids. CDR3 sequence: CASQYRGNQPQHF. In nucleotides, the CDR3 is TGTGCCAGCCAATATCGGGGGAATCAGCCCCAGCATTTT.

The V and J genes are TRBV2 and TRBJ2-3, with D possibly matching TRBD2 (5 bases). Germline-derived CDR1 and CDR2 are SNHLY and FYNNEI. The CDR3 is 15 residues long. The ends were cut back, 6 bases at V and 1 base at J, with 14 bases in the middle. CDR3 DNA sequence: TGTGCCAGCAGCGATGAAGAAGCGGGCACAGATACGCAGTATTTT. The encoded protein is CASSDEEAGTDTQYF. Filled out from reference TRBV2 and TRBJ2-3, the complete variable domain reads EPEVTQTPSHQVTQMGQEVILRCVPISNHLYFYWYRQILGQKVEFLVSFYNNEISEKSEIFDDQFSVERPDGSNFTLKIRSTKLEDSAMYFCASSDEEAGTDTQYFGPGTRLTVL.

J is TRBJ2-7 and V is TRBV18; 13 nucleotides align to TRBD2. CDR1 is KGHSH and CDR2 is LQKENI in the germline V gene. V was clipped by 6 bases and J by 5 bases; unmatched bases: 4. The CDR3 extends over 14 amino acids. CDR3 sequence reads: CASSVTSGRNEQYF. As DNA, the CDR3 is TGTGCCAGCTCCGTGACTAGCGGGAGGAACGAGCAGTACTTC.

J is TRBJ1-2 and V is TRBV5-4; 7 nucleotides line up with TRBD1. Germline CDR1 is SGHNT and CDR2 is YYREEE (reference sequence). CDR3 length: 14 amino acids. Trimming at V came to 3 bases and at J to 7 bases, leaving 9 bases not matched to a gene. CDR3 sequence: CASSYQQGRGGYTF. CDR3 in DNA: TGTGCCAGCAGCTATCAACAGGGGCGCGGTGGCTACACCTTC.

The chain employs TRBV5-4 and TRBJ2-7; the match to TRBD1 covers 8 bases. The germline V gene encodes CDR1 SGHNT and CDR2 YYREEE (reference sequence). The CDR3 spans 14 residues. V was pared by 3 bases and J by 4 bases, with 6 bases of the junction left unmatched. The CDR3 region is CASSSRTGRYEQYF. The CDR3 DNA reads TGTGCCAGCAGCTCTAGGACAGGGCGGTACGAGCAGTACTTC.

In this sample, this clone turned up a few times. V usage is TRBV19 and J usage is TRBJ1-5; no clear D gene. Trimming shortened V by 7 bases and J by 6 bases, and 16 bases separated the two germline ends. Germline V gives CDR1 LNHDA, CDR2 SQIVND (reference sequence). The CDR3 runs 14 residues. This CDR3 reads CASTLAGGSQPQHF. The CDR3 coding sequence is TGTGCCAGTACACTGGCGGGCGGGAGTCAGCCCCAGCATTTT.

This sequence joins TRBV5-5 and TRBJ2-5, with 10 nucleotides matching TRBD2. This CDR3 comprises 14 residues. Germline trimming cut 4 bases from V and 9 bases from J; bases unmatched to any gene: 9. Germline V gene data show CDR1 as SGHKS and CDR2 as YYEKEE (reference sequence). For the CDR3, the DNA is TGTGCCAGCAGCCCGGGACTAGCGCCCGAGGCCCAGTACTTC. This translates into CASSPGLAPEAQYF.

This clone was counted only a few times. The chain has TRBV29-1 and TRBJ2-2, with a tentative D call TRBD2 (5 bases). The CDR3 runs 13 residues. Germline V gene lookup returns CDR1 SQVTM and CDR2 ANQGSEA. Trimming pared 7 bases from V and 1 base from J, leaving 10 bases between. The CDR3 spells CSGTSQNTGELFF. CDR3 sequence (DNA): TGCAGCGGAACTAGTCAGAACACCGGGGAGCTGTTTTTT.

CDR3 protein: CASSQTGRMYF. The CDR3 DNA sequence: TGTGCCAGCTCACAAACAGGGAGAATGTACTTC. The rearrangement uses TRBV18 and TRBJ2-5; weak D call: TRBD1 (6 bases). V was shortened by 4 bases and J by 13 bases, with 13 bases between the two germline ends. CDR1 and CDR2 from the germline V gene are KGHSH and LQKENI. This CDR3 has 11 amino acids.

This clone was found a few times. This rearrangement joins TRBV4-1 to TRBJ2-7; D possibly corresponds to TRBD1 (6 bases). There are 15 residues in the CDR3. Trimming pared 0 bases from V and 7 bases from J, leaving 16 bases between. CDR1 and CDR2 (germline): MGHRA, YSYEKL. This chain's CDR3 is CASSQEGHAQGEQYF. The CDR3 coding sequence is TGCGCCAGCAGCCAAGAAGGACATGCTCAGGGGGAGCAGTACTTC.

CDR3 nucleotide sequence: TGTGCCAGCTCACCTCGGGACAGGGCCTACGAGCAGTACTTC. Amino acid sequence: CASSPRDRAYEQYF. The chain carries TRBV18 and TRBJ2-7, with 9 bases lining up with TRBD1. Germline V gene data show CDR1 as KGHSH and CDR2 as LQKENI. CDR3 length: 14 residues. Trimming cost V 3 bases and J 2 bases; bases outside gene matches: 2. The whole variable domain, filled in from reference TRBV18 and TRBJ2-7, reads NAGVMQNPRHLVRRRGQEARLRCSPMKGHSHVYWYRQLPEEGLKFMVYLQKENIIDESGMPKERFSAEFPKEGPSILRIQQVVRGDSAAYFCASSPRDRAYEQYFGPGTRLTVT.

This chain connects TRBV16 to TRBJ2-7; possible D gene TRBD2, 5 bases. Between the trimmed V and J ends, which lost 3 bases and 0 bases, there was a span of 9 bases. The germline V gene has CDR1 KGHSY and CDR2 FQNENV. The CDR3 consists of 14 residues. The CDR3 spells CASSQTRASYEQYF. CDR3 DNA sequence: TGTGCCAGCAGCCAGACGCGGGCCTCCTACGAGCAGTACTTC.

The V and J genes are TRBV7-2 and TRBJ2-7; 9 positions match TRBD1. Germline V gene lookup returns CDR1 SGHTA and CDR2 FQGNSA. This CDR3 is 14 amino acids long. The trim removed 4 bases at V and 4 bases at J, leaving 5 bases unmatched. Here the CDR3 reads CASSSGQGQYEQYF. The CDR3 DNA reads TGTGCCAGCAGCTCGGGACAGGGCCAATACGAGCAGTACTTC.

This chain links TRBV10-3 with TRBJ1-2; D remains unclear. Trimming took off 8 bases at V and 2 bases at J, with 9 bases between the two ends. CDR1 and CDR2 (germline): ENHRY, SYGVKD. The CDR3 has 12 residues. The chain's CDR3 is CAIPTGNYGYTF. DNA for the CDR3: TGTGCCATCCCGACCGGGAACTATGGCTACACCTTC.

J is TRBJ2-3 and V is TRBV29-1; no reliable D call. The CDR3 runs to 12 residues. Trimming took off 6 bases at V and 4 bases at J, with 11 bases between the two ends. CDR1 is SQVTM, CDR2 ANQGSEA, per germline. CDR3 loop: CSVAEPADTQYF. In DNA, the CDR3 is TGCAGCGTCGCCGAGCCCGCAGATACGCAGTATTTT.

The rearrangement joins TRBV19 to TRBJ1-5; D perhaps matches TRBD1 (6 bases). The V and J ends lost 3 bases and 7 bases respectively, with 13 bases between them. This CDR3 has 14 residues. CDR1 and CDR2 from the germline V gene are LNHDA and SQIVND (reference sequence). DNA for the CDR3: TGTGCCAGTAGTATCGGGGACAATGACCAGCCCCAGCATTTT. Translated, it gives CASSIGDNDQPQHF.

This clone appeared a single time. The rearrangement links TRBV7-2 to TRBJ1-3; TRBD1 agrees at 9 bases. Germline CDR1 SGHTA, CDR2 FQGNSA. After removal of 1 base from V and 2 bases from J, the junction contained 3 bases not matched to a gene. The length of the CDR3 is 16 residues. The CDR3 region is CASSLVGQGTGNTIYF. The CDR3 bases are TGTGCCAGCAGCTTAGTGGGACAGGGAACTGGAAACACCATATATTTT.

The rearrangement links TRBV11-2 to TRBJ1-1, with 7 bases that match TRBD1. This CDR3 has 13 residues. With 5 bases clipped from V and 7 bases from J, the junction kept 7 bases outside the gene matches. Germline V gives CDR1 SGHAT, CDR2 FQNNGV. The CDR3: CASSIIRQGEAFF. As DNA, the CDR3 is TGTGCCAGCAGCATCATCCGACAGGGTGAAGCTTTCTTT.

CDR3 protein: CASSLRGRVDQPQHF. In nucleotides, the CDR3 is TGTGCCAGCAGTTTACGTGGCAGGGTAGATCAGCCCCAGCATTTT. The chain is built from TRBV27 and TRBJ1-5, with D perhaps TRBD1 (5 bases). Germline V lookup: CDR1 MNHEY, CDR2 SMNVEV (reference sequence). V lost 2 bases to trimming and J lost 5 bases, with 13 bases between them. CDR3 length equals 15 residues.

The chain links TRBV28 to TRBJ1-2; the match to TRBD1 covers 7 bases. CDR1 and CDR2 (germline): MDHEN, SYDVKM. The CDR3 runs 15 residues. V dropped 10 bases and J dropped 2; count of bases not matched to a gene: 13. Written as DNA, the CDR3 is TGTGCCACCCCCAAACGGGGCAGGGGGAACTATGGCTACACCTTC. It is translated as CATPKRGRGNYGYTF.

The chain recombines TRBV30 with TRBJ2-5, with a possible D match to TRBD1 (5 bases). This CDR3 has 12 residues. V was shortened by 2 bases and J by 2 bases, with 6 bases between the two germline ends. Germline-derived CDR1 and CDR2 are GTSNPN and SVGIG (reference sequence). CDR3 loop: CAWSRQQETQYF. The CDR3 DNA reads TGTGCCTGGAGTCGACAGCAAGAGACCCAGTACTTC. Full variable domain (missing parts from reference TRBV30 and TRBJ2-5): SQTIHQWPATLVQPVGSPLSLECTVEGTSNPNLYWYRQAAGRGLQLLFYSVGIGQISSEVPQNLSASRPQDRQFILSSKKLLLSDSGFYLCAWSRQQETQYFGPGTRLLVL.

The V gene is TRBV21-1, the J gene TRBJ1-4; whether TRBD1, the table's D call, matches the DNA was not checked. TRBV21-1 is given as a pseudogene. The CDR3 runs to 12 residues. The DNA for the CDR3 is TGTGCCAGCAGCAACAGGGTAGGGTGGGTGTTTTTT. Translating gives CASSNRVGWVFF.

The rearrangement links TRBV18 to TRBJ2-4; the D gene is possibly TRBD1 (6 bases). Looked up from germline, CDR1 is KGHSH and CDR2 is LQKENI. V shed 5 bases and J shed 7 bases, with 12 bases lying between them. This CDR3 region has 13 residues. This CDR3 is CASSGGQNNIQYF. The CDR3 DNA follows: TGTGCCAGCTCAGGGGGACAAAACAACATTCAGTACTTC.

This chain uses TRBV15 with TRBJ1-2, with a weak D call TRBD1 (5 bases). Germline CDR1 and CDR2: LNHNV and YYDKDF (reference sequence). Trimming cost V 0 bases and J 5 bases, with 19 bases left between them. The CDR3 is 17 amino acids. The CDR3 loop is CATSRDMTAPDRYGYTF. CDR3 coding DNA: TGTGCCACCAGCAGAGACATGACAGCCCCGGATAGGTATGGCTACACCTTC.

The chain links TRBV7-9 to TRBJ1-6; 8 positions match TRBD1. CDR3 size: 14 residues. In germline, CDR1 is SEHNR, CDR2 FQNEAQ (reference sequence). Germline trimming cut 6 bases from V and 6 bases from J; bases unmatched to any gene: 4. The CDR3 nucleotides read TGTGCCAGCAGTCCACAGGGGGGTAATTCACCCCTCCACTTT. It yields the protein CASSPQGGNSPLHF.

This clone was picked up a small number of times. The chain employs TRBV5-1 and TRBJ1-3; TRBD1 aligns across 8 bases. J gave up 4 bases and V 3 bases, and 9 bases lay outside the gene matches. CDR1 is SGHRS, CDR2 YFSETQ, per germline. The CDR3 has 16 residues. The CDR3 sequence: CASSYRPGGEGNTIYF. The CDR3 DNA reads as TGCGCCAGCAGCTACCGTCCAGGGGGCGAAGGAAACACCATATATTTT.